One sample yielded the 6 T cell receptor beta chains listed below, sequenced in a study of cytomegalovirus exposure and HLA in healthy donors. The PCR made use of 60 Vbeta and 13 Jbeta primers. Sequencing was performed with immunoSEQ multiplex PCR; in TCRdb, only in-frame clones are kept and a portion is missing. This table has about 180,000 clones, 72% appearing once. The material sequenced was PBMCs. The receptor set was obtained from a human donor in good health.

The chain couples TRBV30 to TRBJ2-1, with TRBD1 matching 7 bases. Germline CDR1 and CDR2: GTSNPN and SVGIG (reference sequence). Trimming took 5 bases from V and 7 from J; bases not matched to a gene: 2. This CDR3 is built from 11 residues. In DNA form, the CDR3 reads TGTGCCTGGGACAGGGAAAATGAGCAGTTCTTC. Encoded protein: CAWDRENEQFF.

The V call is TRBV2, the J call TRBJ1-2; 7 positions match TRBD1. Germline-derived CDR1 and CDR2 are SNHLY and FYNNEI. Trimming took 7 bases from V and 3 from J; bases not matched to a gene: 5. The CDR3 is 13 amino acids. The CDR3 spells CASTSGQYYGYTF. The CDR3 bases are TGTGCCAGCACATCGGGACAGTACTATGGCTACACCTTC.

The rearrangement uses TRBV5-1 and TRBJ2-3; the match to TRBD2 covers 11 bases. The CDR3 loop spans 15 amino acids. From germline, CDR1 is SGHRS and CDR2 YFSETQ. After removal of 3 bases from V and 3 bases from J, the junction contained 3 bases not matched to a gene. CDR3 sequence (DNA): TGCGCCAGCAGCTGGACTAGCGGGCAGACAGATACGCAGTATTTT. Amino acid sequence: CASSWTSGQTDTQYF.

This clone was observed a few times. DNA of the CDR3: TGTGCCAGCAGCTTATTAGACCTAGCTGGGGCCAACGTCCTGACTTTC. Residues: CASSLLDLAGANVLTF. The chain recombines TRBV7-6 with TRBJ2-6; unclear D gene. The germline V gene encodes CDR1 SGHVS and CDR2 FNYEAQ. The CDR3 length is 16 residues. V shed 2 bases and J shed 2 bases, with 10 bases lying between them.

This clone came up a few times. This chain uses TRBV7-8 with TRBJ2-7, with D tentatively TRBD1 (5 bases). This CDR3 is built from 15 residues. Germline V gene sequence: CDR1 SGHVS, CDR2 FQNEAQ. V gave up 3 bases and J gave up 4 bases, with 16 bases separating them. The CDR3 region has the DNA TGTGCCAGCAGCTTTCCCAGGGTAGGACCTTACGAGCAGTACTTC. Encoded protein: CASSFPRVGPYEQYF. Variable domain in full (rest from reference TRBV7-8 and TRBJ2-7): GAGVSQSPRYKVAKRGQDVALRCDPISGHVSLFWYQQALGQGPEFLTYFQNEAQLDKSGLPSDRFFAERPEGSVSTLKIQRTQQEDSAVYLCASSFPRVGPYEQYFGPGTRLTVT.

The chain links TRBV7-9 to TRBJ2-1, with TRBD2 matching over 8 bases. The CDR3 contains 16 residues. The V segment lost 4 bases and the J segment 1 base; nucleotides outside the gene matches: 6. Germline V gives CDR1 SEHNR, CDR2 FQNEAQ (reference sequence). The CDR3 bases are TGTGCCAGCAGCTCCAACGGGGGGGGATCCTACAATGAGCAGTTCTTC. It codes for CASSSNGGGSYNEQFF.